A single TCR beta chain is shown here with its context. CDR1 and CDR2 (germline): GTSNPN, SVGIG (reference sequence). The CDR3 is made up of 16 amino acids. V dropped 1 base and J dropped 0 bases, with 12 bases sitting between them. Followed over time, Seattle patients had been enrolled while infection was active. This record belongs to a study of blood T cell repertoires in COVID-19. Study context: The United States, Italy and Spain provided the acute and convalescent COVID-19 samples.

As handled by the study authors: Estimates of nucleated cell counts were drawn from the amplification of reference gene primers. Clones were read by immunoSEQ multiplex PCR, and TCRdb kept only the in-frame ones, dropping some. V and J calls and clone size come straight from that table; D and trimming were deduced from the DNA. The table lists about 300,000 clones, around nine tenths of them singletons. This rearrangement joins TRBV30 to TRBJ1-4; a weak D match, TRBD1 (6 bases). This clonotype originated in a woman in her twenties or thirties with COVID-19, enrolled during active disease. Sequenced material: peripheral blood. CDR3 bases: TGTGCCTGGAGTGCCATTCGGACAGCAACTAATGAAAAACTGTTTTTT. It translates to CAWSAIRTATNEKLFF.